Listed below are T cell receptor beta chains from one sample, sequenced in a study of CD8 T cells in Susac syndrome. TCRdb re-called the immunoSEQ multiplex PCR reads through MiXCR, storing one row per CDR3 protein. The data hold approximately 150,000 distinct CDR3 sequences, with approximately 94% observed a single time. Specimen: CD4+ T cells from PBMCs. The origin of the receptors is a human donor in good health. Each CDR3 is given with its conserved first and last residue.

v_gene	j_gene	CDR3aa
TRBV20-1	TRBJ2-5	CSARGDVGETQYF
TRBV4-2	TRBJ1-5	CASSQDRTGIGQPQHF
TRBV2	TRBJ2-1	CASSEDTPPYNEQFF
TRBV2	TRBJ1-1	CASRGRGNTEAFF
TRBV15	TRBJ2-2	CATSRGGPNTGELFF
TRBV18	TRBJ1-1	CASSPASRQAFF
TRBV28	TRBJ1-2	CASSSQTGTNYGYTF
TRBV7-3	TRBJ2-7	CASSLDPFGEQYF
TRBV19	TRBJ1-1	CASSLRTGNTEAFF
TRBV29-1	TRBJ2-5	CSVRRGLQETQYF
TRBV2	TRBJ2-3	CASSDGAGPTDTQYF
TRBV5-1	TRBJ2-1	CASSLGGLSSYNEQFF
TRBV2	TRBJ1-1	CASRRPGPGDTEAFF
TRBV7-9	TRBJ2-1	CASSFYTYNEQFF
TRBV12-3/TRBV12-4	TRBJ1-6	CASSPTGNSPLHF
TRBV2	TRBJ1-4	CAGQGRLNEKLFF
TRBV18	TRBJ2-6	CASSGAFSGANVLTF
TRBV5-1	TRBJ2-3	CASSLGAGTDTQYF
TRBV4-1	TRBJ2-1	CASSQEGRGGEQFF
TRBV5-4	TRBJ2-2	CASTRDSRANTGELFF
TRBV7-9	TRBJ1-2	CASSLARAVGGYTF
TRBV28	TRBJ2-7	CASSLWISGKGQYF
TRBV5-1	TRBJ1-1	CASSLGSLALLGTEAFF
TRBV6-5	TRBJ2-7	CASSYLRLGLAYEQYF
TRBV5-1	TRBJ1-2	CASSFDSDYGYTF
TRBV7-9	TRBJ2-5	CASSLQEARQETQYF
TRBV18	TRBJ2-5	CASSRNGQETQYF
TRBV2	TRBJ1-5	CASRGPTGTNQPQHF
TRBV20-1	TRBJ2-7	CSQDRRGSYEQYF
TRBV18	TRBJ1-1	CASTAGFQMNTEAFF
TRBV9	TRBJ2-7	CASSVGSGTYEQYF
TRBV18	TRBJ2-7	CASSPDWGGEQYF
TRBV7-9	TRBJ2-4	CASSLYSGDEVNIQYF
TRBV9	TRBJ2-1	CASSYGGEGYNEQFF
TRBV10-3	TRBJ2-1	CAITAGTSGNNEQFF
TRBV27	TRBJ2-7	CASGTSGSYEQYF
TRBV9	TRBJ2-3	CASSRTTHSTDTQYF
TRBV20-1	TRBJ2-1	CSARGTSGYNEQFF
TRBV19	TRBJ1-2	CASTPQRGANYGYTF
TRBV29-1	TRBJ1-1	CSALQSGTEAFF
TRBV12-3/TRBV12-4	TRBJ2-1	CASSLDGGGEQFF
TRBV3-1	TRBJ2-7	CASSQTRSYEQYF
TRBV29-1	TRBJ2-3	CSLESGGNTDTQYF
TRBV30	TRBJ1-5	CAWTPGQASNQPQHF
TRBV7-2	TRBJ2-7	CASSLGADPYEQYF
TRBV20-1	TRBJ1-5	CSARPGLDQPQHF
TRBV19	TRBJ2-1	CASQAGSNYEQFF
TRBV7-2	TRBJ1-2	CASSLAAVTNYGYTF
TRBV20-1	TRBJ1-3	CSASAGRYSGNTIYF
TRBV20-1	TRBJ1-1	CSARDLLPRNTEAFF
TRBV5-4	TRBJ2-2	CASSFKRSTGELFF
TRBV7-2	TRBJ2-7	CASSHGTLGYEQYF
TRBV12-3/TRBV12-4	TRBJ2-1	CATISGRVNEQFF
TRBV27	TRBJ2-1	CASSLQGAVYNEQFF
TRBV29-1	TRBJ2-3	CSVALLAGGPNTQYF